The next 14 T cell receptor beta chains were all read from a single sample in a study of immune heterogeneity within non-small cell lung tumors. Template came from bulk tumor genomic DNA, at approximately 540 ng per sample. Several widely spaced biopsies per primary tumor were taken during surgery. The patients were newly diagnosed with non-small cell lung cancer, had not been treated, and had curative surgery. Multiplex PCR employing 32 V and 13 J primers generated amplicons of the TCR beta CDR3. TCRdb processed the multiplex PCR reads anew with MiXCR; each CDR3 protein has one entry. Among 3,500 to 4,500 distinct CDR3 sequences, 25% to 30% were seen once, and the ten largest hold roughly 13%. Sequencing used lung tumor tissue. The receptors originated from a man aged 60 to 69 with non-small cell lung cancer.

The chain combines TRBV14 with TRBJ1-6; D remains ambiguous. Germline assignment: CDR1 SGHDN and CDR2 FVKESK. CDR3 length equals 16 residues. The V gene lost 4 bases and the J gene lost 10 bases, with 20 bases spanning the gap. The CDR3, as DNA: TGTGCCAGCAGCCCCCGCCACGGAGGGTATAGGTCACCCCTCCACTTT. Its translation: CASSPRHGGYRSPLHF.

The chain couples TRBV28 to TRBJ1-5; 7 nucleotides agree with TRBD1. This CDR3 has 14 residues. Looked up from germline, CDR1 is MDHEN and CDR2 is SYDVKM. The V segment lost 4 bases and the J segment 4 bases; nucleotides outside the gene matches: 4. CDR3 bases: TGTGCCAGCAGTTCCGGGACAGTAAATCAGCCCCAGCATTTT. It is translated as CASSSGTVNQPQHF.

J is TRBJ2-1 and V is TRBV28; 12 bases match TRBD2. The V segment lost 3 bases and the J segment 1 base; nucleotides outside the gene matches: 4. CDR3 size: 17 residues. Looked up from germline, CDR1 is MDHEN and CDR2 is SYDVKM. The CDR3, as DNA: TGTGCCAGCAGTTTTTCTACTAGCGGGAGGTCCTACAATGAGCAGTTCTTC. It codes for CASSFSTSGRSYNEQFF.

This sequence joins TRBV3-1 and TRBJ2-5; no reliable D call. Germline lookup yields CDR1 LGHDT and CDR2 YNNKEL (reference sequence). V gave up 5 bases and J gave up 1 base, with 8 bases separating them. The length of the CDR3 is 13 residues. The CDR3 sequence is CASSSVPQETQYF. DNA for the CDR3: TGTGCCAGCAGCTCAGTGCCCCAAGAGACCCAGTACTTC.

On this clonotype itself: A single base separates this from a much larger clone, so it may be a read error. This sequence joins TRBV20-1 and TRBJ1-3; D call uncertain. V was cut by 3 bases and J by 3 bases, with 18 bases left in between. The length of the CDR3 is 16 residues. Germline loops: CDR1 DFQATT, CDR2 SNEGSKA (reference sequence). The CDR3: CSASRSGVRYGNTIYF. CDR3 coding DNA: TGCAGTGCTAGCCGGTCTGGGGTTCGCTATGGAAACACCATATATTTT.

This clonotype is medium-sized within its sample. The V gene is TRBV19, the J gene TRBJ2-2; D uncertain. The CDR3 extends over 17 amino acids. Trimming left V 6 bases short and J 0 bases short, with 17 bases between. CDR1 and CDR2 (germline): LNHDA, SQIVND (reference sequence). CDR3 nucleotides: TGTGCCAGTAGAGACCCAGTAAGGGTAGCGAACACCGGGGAGCTGTTTTTT. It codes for CASRDPVRVANTGELFF.

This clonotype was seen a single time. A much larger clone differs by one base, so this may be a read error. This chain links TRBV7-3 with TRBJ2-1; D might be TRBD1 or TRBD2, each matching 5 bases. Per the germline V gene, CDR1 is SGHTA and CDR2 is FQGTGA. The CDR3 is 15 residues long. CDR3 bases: TGTGCCAGCGGCTTAACGAGGGGATTTGGCAATGAGCAGTTCTTC. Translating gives CASGLTRGFGNEQFF.

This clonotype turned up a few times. DNA for the CDR3: TGTGCCAGCAGCGAGGGACAACATTACGAGCAGTACTTC. Protein: CASSEGQHYEQYF. The rearrangement uses TRBV7-8 and TRBJ2-7; D perhaps matches TRBD1 (6 bases). The CDR3 totals 13 residues. Germline CDR1 reads SGHVS; CDR2 reads FQNEAQ. With 5 bases removed from V and 4 bases from J, the gap between germline ends came to 12 bases.

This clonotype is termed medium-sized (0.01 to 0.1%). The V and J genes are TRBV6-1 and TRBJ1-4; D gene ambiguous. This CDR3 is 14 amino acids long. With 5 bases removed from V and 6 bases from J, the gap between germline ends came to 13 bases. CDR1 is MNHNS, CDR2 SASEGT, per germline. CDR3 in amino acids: CASSPLTVDEKLFF. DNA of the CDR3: TGTGCCAGCAGTCCGCTTACGGTGGATGAAAAACTGTTTTTT.

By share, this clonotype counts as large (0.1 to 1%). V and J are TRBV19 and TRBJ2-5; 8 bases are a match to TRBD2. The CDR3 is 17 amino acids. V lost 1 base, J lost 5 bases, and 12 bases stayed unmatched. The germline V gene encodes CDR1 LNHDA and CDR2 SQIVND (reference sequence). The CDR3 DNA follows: TGTGCCAGTAGTATAGTTGGGTCCGGAGGCGGGGGGGAGACCCAGTACTTC. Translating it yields CASSIVGSGGGGETQYF.

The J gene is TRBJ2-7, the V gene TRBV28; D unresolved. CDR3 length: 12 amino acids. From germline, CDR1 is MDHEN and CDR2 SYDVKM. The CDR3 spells CVSRESSYEQYF. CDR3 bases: TGTGTCTCACGAGAAAGCTCCTACGAGCAGTACTTC.

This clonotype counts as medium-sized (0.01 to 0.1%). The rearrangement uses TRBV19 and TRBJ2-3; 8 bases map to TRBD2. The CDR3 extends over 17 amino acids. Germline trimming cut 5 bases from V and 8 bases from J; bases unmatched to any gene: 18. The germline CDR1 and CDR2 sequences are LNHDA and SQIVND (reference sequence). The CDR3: CASSFSGTSALVGTQYF. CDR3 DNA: TGTGCCAGTAGTTTCTCCGGGACTAGTGCCTTAGTTGGTACGCAGTATTTT. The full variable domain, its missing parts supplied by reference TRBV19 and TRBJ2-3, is DGGITQSPKYLFRKEGQNVTLSCEQNLNHDAMYWYRQDPGQGLRLIYYSQIVNDFQKGDIAEGYSVSREKKESFPLTVTSAQKNPTAFYLCASSFSGTSALVGTQYFGPGTRLTVL.

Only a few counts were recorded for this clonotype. This CDR3 is CASSLTSGNNNEQFF. As DNA, the CDR3 is TGTGCCAGTAGTCTCACTAGCGGGAACAACAATGAGCAGTTCTTC. The chain links TRBV19 to TRBJ2-1; 10 bases are shared with TRBD2. In germline, CDR1 is LNHDA, CDR2 SQIVND (reference sequence). This CDR3 is 15 amino acids long. V was pared by 5 bases and J by 5 bases, with 6 bases of the junction left unmatched. Looking up the rest from reference TRBV19 and TRBJ2-1 gives the full variable domain: DGGITQSPKYLFRKEGQNVTLSCEQNLNHDAMYWYRQDPGQGLRLIYYSQIVNDFQKGDIAEGYSVSREKKESFPLTVTSAQKNPTAFYLCASSLTSGNNNEQFFGPGTRLTVL.

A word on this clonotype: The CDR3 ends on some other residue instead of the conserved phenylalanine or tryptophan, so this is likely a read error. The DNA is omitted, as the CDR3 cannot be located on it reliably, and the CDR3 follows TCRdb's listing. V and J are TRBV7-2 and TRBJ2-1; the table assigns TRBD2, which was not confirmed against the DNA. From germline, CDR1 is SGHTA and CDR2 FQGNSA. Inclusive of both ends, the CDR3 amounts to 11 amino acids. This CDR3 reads CASSSGLAGFL.